Listed here are 18 T cell receptor beta chains from one sample, sequenced in a study of T cell changes during pregnancy in multiple sclerosis. Libraries were prepared by immunoSEQ multiplex PCR; TCRdb keeps only in-frame clonotypes and omits some of them. The repertoire consists of more than 90,000 clones, with more than 90% occurring once and the leading ten covering about 1.5%. Specimen: peripheral blood, collected in the first trimester of pregnancy. The receptors stem from a female donor with multiple sclerosis, enrolled in a pregnancy study.

The chain links TRBV4-3 to TRBJ2-3; no clear D. Germline CDR1 is LGHNA and CDR2 is YSLEER. The CDR3 totals 15 residues. The V end was cut by 1 base, the J end by 3 bases, with 11 bases between. The CDR3 DNA reads TGCGCCAGCAGCCAAGGTGGCTCGAGGACAGATACGCAGTATTTT. This translates into CASSQGGSRTDTQYF.

This clone is labeled as medium-sized. The chain joins TRBV12-5 to TRBJ2-7, with unresolved D. The CDR3 extends over 12 amino acids. Germline loops: CDR1 LGHNT, CDR2 FRNRAP. V lost 2 bases and J lost 5, with 7 bases in between. The CDR3 region is CASGLTENEQYF. In nucleotides, the CDR3 is TGTGCTAGTGGTTTGACCGAGAACGAGCAGTACTTC. The variable domain in full, completed from reference TRBV12-5 and TRBJ2-7, reads DARVTQTPRHKVTEMGQEVTMRCQPILGHNTVFWYRQTMMQGLELLAYFRNRAPLDDSGMPKDRFSAEMPDATLATLKIQPSEPRDSAVYFCASGLTENEQYFGPGTRLTVT.

The chain uses TRBV30 and TRBJ2-3; 12 bases align to TRBD2. The V and J ends lost 4 bases and 3 bases, in that order; junction bases with no gene match: 5. CDR3 length equals 15 residues. Germline V gene data show CDR1 as GTSNPN and CDR2 as SVGIG (reference sequence). The CDR3 reads CAWTLAGGLTDTQYF. The CDR3 nucleotides are TGTGCCTGGACCCTAGCGGGAGGGCTTACAGATACGCAGTATTTT.

This chain connects TRBV5-5 to TRBJ2-1, with TRBD1 matching over 10 bases. Germline lookup yields CDR1 SGHKS and CDR2 YYEKEE (reference sequence). Trimming cost V 7 bases and J 8 bases; bases outside gene matches: 9. CDR3 length: 14 amino acids. The CDR3 loop is CASRRDRGLDEQFF. The CDR3 DNA reads TGTGCCAGCCGCCGGGACAGGGGCTTAGATGAGCAGTTCTTC.

This chain joins TRBV5-1 and TRBJ2-2; unclear D gene. The CDR3 is made up of 14 amino acids. V lost 3 bases, J lost 4 bases, and 10 bases lay in between. In germline, CDR1 is SGHRS, CDR2 YFSETQ. Here the CDR3 DNA reads TGCGCCAGCAGCTCCGGTGGTGGCACCGGGGAGCTGTTTTTT. This sequence encodes CASSSGGGTGELFF. The entire variable domain, with the rest obtained from reference TRBV5-1 and TRBJ2-2, is as follows: KAGVTQTPRYLIKTRGQQVTLSCSPISGHRSVSWYQQTPGQGLQFLFEYFSETQRNKGNFPGRFSGRQFSNSRSEMNVSTLELGDSALYLCASSSGGGTGELFFGEGSRLTVL.

The chain combines TRBV11-2 with TRBJ2-4; 7 bases are shared with TRBD1. Germline V gene sequence: CDR1 SGHAT, CDR2 FQNNGV. The CDR3 runs 13 residues. Trimming cost V 5 bases and J 5 bases; bases outside gene matches: 3. The CDR3: CASSQTGENIQYF. CDR3 DNA: TGTGCCAGCAGCCAAACAGGGGAAAACATTCAGTACTTC.

The rearrangement joins TRBV19 to TRBJ1-1, with D unresolved. Deletions cut 1 base from V and 7 bases from J, with 7 bases between. CDR1 and CDR2 (germline): LNHDA, SQIVND (reference sequence). The CDR3 covers 12 residues. Here the CDR3 reads CASSIGESEAFF. Here the CDR3 DNA reads TGTGCCAGTAGTATAGGGGAGAGTGAAGCTTTCTTT.

Only a few counts were recorded for this clone. V is TRBV15 and J is TRBJ1-2, with 7 bases identical to TRBD1. CDR3 length: 14 amino acids. The J segment lost 7 bases and the V segment lost 4 bases, leaving 9 bases of the junction unmatched. Germline V gives CDR1 LNHNV, CDR2 YYDKDF (reference sequence). CDR3 DNA: TGTGCCACCAGCATTACAGGGGTGGTCGGTGGCTACACCTTC. It encodes CATSITGVVGGYTF.

DNA of the CDR3: TGTGCCAGCAGTTTACAGGGGAACACTGAAGCTTTCTTT. This codes for CASSLQGNTEAFF. V is TRBV27 and J is TRBJ1-1, with a weak D call TRBD1 (5 bases). Looked up from germline, CDR1 is MNHEY and CDR2 is SMNVEV (reference sequence). This CDR3 region has 13 residues. Between the trimmed V and J ends, which lost 2 bases and 1 base, there was a span of 5 bases.

The gene calls are TRBV14 and TRBJ2-7, with TRBD2 matching over 12 bases. Germline-derived CDR1 and CDR2 are SGHDN and FVKESK. Losses at the gene ends were 4 bases for V and 6 bases for J; bases not matched to a gene: 4. This CDR3 region has 14 residues. This CDR3 is CASSPTSGRSEQYF. In nucleotides, the CDR3 is TGTGCCAGCAGCCCGACTAGCGGGAGATCCGAGCAGTACTTC.

The chain recombines TRBV6-4 with TRBJ2-3; 8 bases agree with TRBD1. The V gene's germline CDR1 is MRHNA and CDR2 SNTAGT. The CDR3 loop spans 14 amino acids. Trimming took 3 bases from V and 1 from J; bases not matched to a gene: 0. The CDR3 region has the DNA TGTGCCAGCAGTGAGACAGGGGGCACAGATACGCAGTATTTT. Amino acids: CASSETGGTDTQYF.

Of note for this clone: Other nucleotide sequences from this sample produce the same CDR3. This chain joins TRBV19 and TRBJ2-7, with D possibly matching TRBD1 (6 bases). The V gene's germline CDR1 is LNHDA and CDR2 SQIVND (reference sequence). V lost 5 bases and J lost 2, with 10 bases in between. The CDR3 has 13 residues. The CDR3 here is CASSPGQAYEQYF. Here the CDR3 DNA reads TGTGCCAGTAGTCCGGGACAAGCCTACGAGCAGTACTTC.

This chain uses TRBV6-6 with TRBJ2-2; TRBD2 aligns across 11 bases. Germline loops: CDR1 MNHNY, CDR2 SVGAGI (reference sequence). J was trimmed by 7 bases and V by 5 bases; bases with no gene match: 9. This CDR3 is 16 amino acids long. The CDR3 region is CASSLTSGGHFGELFF. The CDR3 bases are TGTGCCAGCAGTCTTACTAGCGGGGGCCACTTCGGGGAGCTGTTTTTT.

J is TRBJ1-5 and V is TRBV19, with TRBD1 matching over 8 bases. Germline V gene sequence: CDR1 LNHDA, CDR2 SQIVND (reference sequence). This CDR3 has 15 residues. V dropped 4 bases and J dropped 2; count of bases not matched to a gene: 4. CDR3 coding DNA: TGTGCCAGTAGTAGTGACAGGGGTGGCAATCAGCCCCAGCATTTT. This encodes CASSSDRGGNQPQHF.

The V call is TRBV12-5, the J call TRBJ2-5, with D maybe TRBD1 (6 bases). Between the trimmed V and J ends, which lost 0 bases and 4 bases, there was a span of 9 bases. The CDR3 contains 14 residues. Germline-derived CDR1 and CDR2 are LGHNT and FRNRAP. The CDR3 DNA is TGTGCTAGTGGTTTGGTAGGCAGGGGAGAGACCCAGTACTTC. Translation: CASGLVGRGETQYF.

The chain employs TRBV7-2 and TRBJ2-5; unclear D gene. The CDR3 contains 16 residues. Trimming cost V 3 bases and J 4 bases, with 18 bases left between them. Germline V gene data show CDR1 as SGHTA and CDR2 as FQGNSA. The CDR3 coding sequence is TGTGCCAGCAGCTTTGGAACAGCAGTGCCGCGAGAGACCCAGTACTTC. This encodes CASSFGTAVPRETQYF. Based on the CDR3 plus reference TRBV7-2 and TRBJ2-5, the full variable domain is GAGVSQSPSNKVTEKGKDVELRCDPISGHTALYWYRQSLGQGLEFLIYFQGNSAPDKSGLPSDRFSAERTGGSVSTLTIQRTQQEDSAVYLCASSFGTAVPRETQYFGPGTRLLVL.

The CDR3 DNA sequence: TGTGCCAGCAGTTTATCGGGAGGGCCACTAGCTTACGAGCAGTACTTC. Translated, it gives CASSLSGGPLAYEQYF. The chain couples TRBV27 to TRBJ2-7; 7 bases match TRBD2. Trimming took 0 bases from V and 4 from J; bases not matched to a gene: 9. Looked up from germline, CDR1 is MNHEY and CDR2 is SMNVEV (reference sequence). This CDR3 has 16 residues.

This clone was seen once. The rearrangement links TRBV4-2 to TRBJ1-2; TRBD1 agrees at 10 bases. The length of the CDR3 is 14 residues. CDR1 and CDR2 from the germline V gene are LGHNA and YNFKEQ. J was trimmed by 5 bases and V by 9 bases; bases with no gene match: 9. CDR3 nucleotides: TGTGCCAGTTACAATACGGGACAGGGGTATGGCTACACCTTC. Encoded protein: CASYNTGQGYGYTF.